This T cell receptor beta chain was recovered during a study of OX40 agonist ivuxolimab in advanced cancers. Background on the study: Patients assigned to dose escalation were diagnosed with hepatocellular carcinoma, melanoma, renal cell or head and neck cancer. Therapy given before enrollment (anti-PD-1, anti-PD-L1 or anti-CTLA-4) was allowed, and 40% had some.

This CDR3 is 16 amino acids long. Germline loops: CDR1 WNHNN, CDR2 SYGVQD (reference sequence). V gave up 5 bases and J gave up 7 bases; unmatched junction bases: 7. Using immunoSEQ multiplex PCR, the repertoire was profiled, and TCRdb retains in-frame clones only, with some absent. The sample carries roughly 30,000 clones, less than 90% recorded once. The receptor's source is an adult with an advanced solid tumor such as melanoma, head and neck, liver or kidney cancer. The specimen comprised CD4+ or CD8+ T cells sorted from blood, sampled in a trial of the OX40 agonist ivuxolimab. This rearrangement joins TRBV10-1 to TRBJ2-1; 14 nucleotides match TRBD2. CDR3 protein: CASSFGLAGGQNEQFF. The CDR3 nucleotides are TGCGCCAGCAGTTTTGGACTAGCGGGAGGCCAAAATGAGCAGTTCTTC.